Below are 25 T cell receptor beta chains sequenced from a single sample in a study of blood T cell repertoires in COVID-19. Here immunoSEQ multiplex PCR was the method, and the copy in TCRdb shows in-frame clones only, minus some. This repertoire shows fewer than 30,000 clones, about 80% found once; its top ten account for more than 15%. The sequenced sample consisted of peripheral blood. These receptors were obtained from a man between 65 and 85 years old with active COVID-19.

This clone showed up just once. The chain recombines TRBV27 with TRBJ2-3, with TRBD1 matching 9 bases. This CDR3 has 15 residues. Germline values: CDR1 MNHEY, CDR2 SMNVEV (reference sequence). V was pared by 5 bases and J by 3 bases, with 6 bases of the junction left unmatched. CDR3 coding DNA: TGTGCCAGCAGTCAAGACAGGGGGGGGACAGATACGCAGTATTTT. Translation gives CASSQDRGGTDTQYF.

The V gene is TRBV27, the J gene TRBJ2-5, with 8 bases fitting TRBD1. V shed 3 bases and J 5 bases; nucleotides not matched to a gene: 17. The CDR3 covers 18 residues. The germline CDR1 and CDR2 sequences are MNHEY and SMNVEV (reference sequence). CDR3 in amino acids: CASSLMDRVNPFEETQYF. DNA of the CDR3: TGTGCCAGCAGTTTGATGGACAGGGTGAACCCTTTTGAGGAGACCCAGTACTTC.

The chain joins TRBV12-3 or TRBV12-4 to TRBJ1-2; TRBD1 might be the D (5 bases). The CDR3 has 13 amino acids. Trimming left V 1 base short and J 5 bases short, with 8 bases between. CDR3 sequence reads: CASSLGQGYGYTF. The CDR3 nucleotides are TGTGCCAGCAGTTTAGGGCAGGGATATGGCTACACCTTC.

This clone was seen a handful of times. V is TRBV12-3 or TRBV12-4 and J is TRBJ2-3; no firm D call. The CDR3 is 13 amino acids. V lost 0 bases and J lost 2, with 3 bases in between. The CDR3 bases are TGTGCCAGCAGTTTAGCGTACACAGATACGCAGTATTTT. Translated, it gives CASSLAYTDTQYF.

This chain uses TRBV6-5 with TRBJ2-3; tentatively, D is TRBD2 (5 bases). The CDR3 has 15 amino acids. Germline V gene sequence: CDR1 MNHEY, CDR2 SVGAGI. Trimming took 2 bases from V and 2 from J, leaving 11 bases between them. CDR3 loop: CASSYRGSHTDTQYF. The DNA of the CDR3 is TGTGCCAGCAGTTACCGCGGGTCCCACACAGATACGCAGTATTTT.

The CDR3, as DNA: TGTGCCAGCAGCTTAGGTAATAGCAATCAGCCCCAGCATTTT. This translates into CASSLGNSNQPQHF. The rearrangement joins TRBV7-2 to TRBJ1-5, with D hard to call. Germline CDR1 and CDR2: SGHTA and FQGNSA. CDR3 length equals 14 residues. Trimming removed 1 base at V and 0 bases at J, with 4 bases between.

V gene TRBV24-1 combines with J gene TRBJ1-5; D remains ambiguous. Looked up from germline, CDR1 is KGHDR and CDR2 is SFDVKD. Trimming took off 5 bases at V and 2 bases at J, with 12 bases between the two ends. The CDR3 is made up of 15 amino acids. DNA for the CDR3: TGTGCCACCAGTGCTTCAGGTTCTGGCAATCAGCCCCAGCATTTT. Translating gives CATSASGSGNQPQHF.

This chain uses TRBV3-1 (or the pseudogene TRBV3-2) with TRBJ2-7, with 10 bases identical to TRBD1. The CDR3 covers 14 residues. Germline V gives CDR1 LGHDT, CDR2 YNNKEL (reference sequence). V lost 3 bases and J lost 5; bases outside the gene matches: 4. This CDR3 reads CASSQTGTGDEQYF. The CDR3 DNA reads TGTGCCAGCAGCCAGACCGGGACAGGGGACGAGCAGTACTTC.

This chain connects TRBV2 to TRBJ2-3; D is unresolved. This CDR3 contains 14 residues. Germline CDR1 is SNHLY and CDR2 is FYNNEI. V was clipped by 5 bases and J by 3 bases, with 12 bases between them. In nucleotides, the CDR3 is TGTGCCAGCAGTTCGGAGCGATTGACAGATACGCAGTATTTT. Protein product: CASSSERLTDTQYF.

V and J are TRBV9 and TRBJ2-5; 10 bases align to TRBD1. Germline V gene sequence: CDR1 SGDLS, CDR2 YYNGEE. The V gene end was trimmed by 0 bases and the J gene end by 4 bases; junction bases not matched to a gene: 3. CDR3 length: 15 residues. CDR3: CASSVGGTGAETQYF. CDR3 nucleotide sequence: TGTGCCAGCAGCGTAGGCGGGACAGGGGCAGAGACCCAGTACTTC.

The DNA of the CDR3 is TGTGCCAGCAGCTCCCGACAGACGGAAGAGACCCAGTACTTC. Amino acids: CASSSRQTEETQYF. The chain recombines TRBV11-3 with TRBJ2-5, with TRBD1 as a possible D gene (5 bases). This CDR3 is built from 14 residues. The ends were cut back, 4 bases at V and 3 bases at J, with 12 bases in the middle. Germline V gene sequence: CDR1 SGHNT, CDR2 YENEEA.

The chain has TRBV6-5 and TRBJ2-7, with D tentatively TRBD1 (6 bases). This CDR3 has 16 amino acids. Germline values: CDR1 MNHEY, CDR2 SVGAGI. Deletions cut 0 bases from V and 5 bases from J, with 17 bases between. This CDR3 is CASSYSSGQGKNEQYF. The CDR3 DNA sequence: TGTGCCAGCAGTTACTCGAGTGGGCAGGGGAAAAACGAGCAGTACTTC.

V gene TRBV7-9 combines with J gene TRBJ1-4; no clear D. Germline lookup yields CDR1 SEHNR and CDR2 FQNEAQ (reference sequence). CDR3 length: 17 residues. V was cut by 7 bases and J by 0 bases, with 18 bases left in between. CDR3 coding DNA: TGTGCCAGCACTCCAGGCTTTAGGATTACAACTAATGAAAAACTGTTTTTT. Its translation is CASTPGFRITTNEKLFF.

The V gene is TRBV4-3, the J gene TRBJ2-2; 7 bases fit TRBD2. There are 16 residues in the CDR3. J lost 7 bases, V lost 1 base, and 9 bases had no gene match. From germline, CDR1 is LGHNA and CDR2 YSLEER. The CDR3 here is CASSQAPDGGGGELFF. DNA for the CDR3: TGCGCCAGCAGCCAAGCGCCGGATGGCGGGGGCGGGGAGCTGTTTTTT.

This rearrangement joins TRBV21-1 to TRBJ2-3; the D call in the table, TRBD2, was not verified against the DNA. TRBV21-1 constitutes a pseudogene. The CDR3 contains 17 residues. The CDR3 region has the DNA TGTGCCAGCAGCAAAGGTCAGGGCGGGGGGGACACAGATACGCAGTATTTT. Translated, it gives CASSKGQGGGDTDTQYF.

This chain uses TRBV30 with TRBJ1-3; 9 nucleotides agree with TRBD1. Germline CDR1 and CDR2: GTSNPN and SVGIG (reference sequence). The CDR3 contains 17 residues. V was pared by 1 base and J by 0 bases, with 7 bases of the junction left unmatched. The CDR3 protein is CAWSGGGTGSSGNTIYF. The CDR3 DNA reads as TGTGCCTGGAGTGGCGGGGGGACAGGGTCCTCTGGAAACACCATATATTTT.

The rearrangement joins TRBV6-5 to TRBJ2-3; 10 bases align to TRBD1. CDR3 length: 15 amino acids. The V gene end was trimmed by 7 bases and the J gene end by 4 bases; junction bases not matched to a gene: 8. The germline gives CDR1 MNHEY, CDR2 SVGAGI. CDR3 sequence (DNA): TGTGCCAGCACCCTGACAGGGGGCAGCGCAGATACGCAGTATTTT. The encoded protein is CASTLTGGSADTQYF.

CDR3 DNA sequence: TGTGCCACCAGTGACCCTAGCGGAAACTCCTACAATGAGCAGTTCTTC. Residues: CATSDPSGNSYNEQFF. The rearrangement joins TRBV24-1 to TRBJ2-1; 7 positions match TRBD2. The CDR3 runs 16 residues. After removal of 4 bases from V and 0 bases from J, the junction contained 5 bases not matched to a gene. Germline V CDR1 and CDR2: KGHDR, SFDVKD.

This clone was detected once. The chain carries TRBV6-2 or TRBV6-3 and TRBJ1-1; D is undetermined. The CDR3 runs to 12 residues. V gave up 2 bases and J gave up 8 bases, with 9 bases separating them. Per germline, CDR1 MNHEY and CDR2 SVGEGT. CDR3 nucleotide sequence: TGTGCCAGCAGTTACCGCAGTTTGGAAGCTTTCTTT. Protein: CASSYRSLEAFF.

The V call is TRBV19, the J call TRBJ2-7; 8 bases map to TRBD1. CDR3 size: 15 residues. V shed 4 bases, J shed 4 bases, and the junction held 9 bases outside the gene matches. CDR1 and CDR2 from the germline V gene are LNHDA and SQIVND (reference sequence). The CDR3 nucleotides are TGTGCCAGTAGTAGGATAAAACAGGGGGAGTACGAGCAGTACTTC. The encoded protein is CASSRIKQGEYEQYF.

The V and J genes are TRBV20-1 and TRBJ1-2, with D maybe TRBD1 (5 bases). This CDR3 spans 11 amino acids. Germline CDR1 DFQATT, CDR2 SNEGSKA (reference sequence). Trimming shortened V by 3 bases and J by 7 bases, and 9 bases separated the two germline ends. This CDR3 is CSASSDSGYTF. Here the CDR3 DNA reads TGCAGTGCTAGCTCTGACAGTGGCTACACCTTC.

J is TRBJ1-2 and V is TRBV29-1; the match to TRBD1 covers 7 bases. Germline lookup yields CDR1 SQVTM and CDR2 ANQGSEA. Trimming at V came to 0 bases and at J to 6 bases, leaving 7 bases not matched to a gene. This CDR3 spans 14 amino acids. As DNA, the CDR3 is TGCAGCGTTGAAGACAGGGGGTTCGTCCATGGCTACACCTTC. Its protein product is CSVEDRGFVHGYTF.

The rearrangement joins TRBV20-1 to TRBJ2-1; 10 positions match TRBD2. With V trimmed by 3 bases and J by 4 bases, 6 bases remained unmatched. Germline V gene data show CDR1 as DFQATT and CDR2 as SNEGSKA (reference sequence). The CDR3 contains 15 residues. CDR3 protein: CSASGASGGYNEQFF. Written as DNA, the CDR3 is TGCAGTGCTAGTGGGGCTAGCGGGGGTTACAATGAGCAGTTCTTC.

The chain has TRBV6-2 or TRBV6-3 and TRBJ2-3; either TRBD1 or TRBD2 may supply D (5 bases each). V was cut by 6 bases and J by 1 base, with 8 bases left in between. Germline V lookup: CDR1 MNHEY, CDR2 SVGEGT. This CDR3 is 13 amino acids long. Written as DNA, the CDR3 is TGTGCCAGCAGCCAGGGAGGCACAGATACGCAGTATTTT. Translating it yields CASSQGGTDTQYF.

This rearrangement joins TRBV30 to TRBJ1-4; D possibly corresponds to TRBD1 (6 bases). Trimming left V 3 bases short and J 4 bases short, with 9 bases between. CDR1 and CDR2 (germline): GTSNPN, SVGIG (reference sequence). This CDR3 is 13 amino acids long. In nucleotides, the CDR3 is TGTGCCTGGAGAAGACAGGTTAATGAAAAACTGTTTTTT. Translation: CAWRRQVNEKLFF.